What follows is one T cell receptor beta chain and its context. Its matching antigen is unknown. The data originate from a study of TIL therapy for anti-PD-1-resistant metastatic lung cancer. Study as a whole: Median tumor PD-L1 proportion score was under 6.5%.

This was the immunoSEQ v3 assay. Profiling relied on immunoSEQ multiplex PCR, and the TCRdb table lists in-frame clones only, not all of them. The sample gives approximately 6,600 clones, roughly 67% of which show up once; roughly 18% is in the top ten. The CDR3 has 16 amino acids. V lost 0 bases to trimming and J lost 9 bases; unmatched junction nucleotides: 6. Germline loops: CDR1 LGHNA, CDR2 YNFKEQ. Study-wide results and limits: TIL cultures after expansion showed higher clonality and lower diversity than baseline tumor (median approximately 6% vs 31%).

Time point reported: pre-treatment sample, taken before nivolumab and TIL therapy. The tumor samples were excised metastases, mostly pleural nodules or supraclavicular lymph nodes. Source: tumor tissue, taken at baseline. V is TRBV4-2 and J is TRBJ2-4, with TRBD2 matching over 12 bases. This clonotype originated in a person between 25 and 79 years old with non-small cell lung cancer. The CDR3 loop is CASSQDWLAGGGIQYF. As DNA, the CDR3 is TGTGCCAGCAGCCAAGATTGGCTAGCGGGGGGGGGCATTCAGTACTTC.